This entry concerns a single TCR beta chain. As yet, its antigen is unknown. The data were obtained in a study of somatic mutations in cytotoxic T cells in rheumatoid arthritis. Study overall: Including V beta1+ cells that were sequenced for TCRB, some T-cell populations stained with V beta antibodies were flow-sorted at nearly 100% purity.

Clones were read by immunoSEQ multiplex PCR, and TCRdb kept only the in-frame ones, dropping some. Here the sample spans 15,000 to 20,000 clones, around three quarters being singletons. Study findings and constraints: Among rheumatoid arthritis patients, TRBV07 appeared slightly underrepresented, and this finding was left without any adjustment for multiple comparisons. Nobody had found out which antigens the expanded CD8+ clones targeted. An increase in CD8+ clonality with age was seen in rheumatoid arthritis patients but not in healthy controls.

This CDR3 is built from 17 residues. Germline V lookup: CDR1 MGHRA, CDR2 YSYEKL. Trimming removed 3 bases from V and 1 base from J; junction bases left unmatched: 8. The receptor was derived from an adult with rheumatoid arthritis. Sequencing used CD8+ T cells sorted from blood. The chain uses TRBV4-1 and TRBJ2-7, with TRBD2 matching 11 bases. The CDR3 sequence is CASSHGGASGGSYEQYF. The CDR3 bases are TGCGCCAGCAGCCACGGGGGTGCTAGCGGGGGGTCCTACGAGCAGTACTTC.